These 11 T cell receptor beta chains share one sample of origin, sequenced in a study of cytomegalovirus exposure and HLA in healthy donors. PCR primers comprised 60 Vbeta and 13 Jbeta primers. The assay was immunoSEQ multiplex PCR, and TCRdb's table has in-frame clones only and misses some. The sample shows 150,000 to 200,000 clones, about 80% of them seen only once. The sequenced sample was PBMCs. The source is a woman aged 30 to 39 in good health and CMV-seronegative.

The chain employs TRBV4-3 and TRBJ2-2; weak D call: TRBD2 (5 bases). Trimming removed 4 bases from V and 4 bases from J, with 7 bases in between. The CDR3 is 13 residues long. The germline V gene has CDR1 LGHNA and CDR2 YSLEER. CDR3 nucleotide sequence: TGCGCCAGCAGCCCCGGAGGCACCGGGGAGCTGTTTTTT. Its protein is CASSPGGTGELFF.

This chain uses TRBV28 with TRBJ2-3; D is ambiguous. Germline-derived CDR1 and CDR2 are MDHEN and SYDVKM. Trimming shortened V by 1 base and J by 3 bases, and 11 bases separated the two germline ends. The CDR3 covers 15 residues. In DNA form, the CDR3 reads TGTGCCAGCAGTTTATACGCCCTAGAGACAGATACGCAGTATTTT. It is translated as CASSLYALETDTQYF.

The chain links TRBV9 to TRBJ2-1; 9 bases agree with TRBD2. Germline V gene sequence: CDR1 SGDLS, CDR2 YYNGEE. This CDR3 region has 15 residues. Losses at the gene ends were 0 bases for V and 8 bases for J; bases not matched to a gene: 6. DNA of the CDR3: TGTGCCAGCAGCGTAGCGCGCGGGGGGGCCGATGAGCAGTTCTTC. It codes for CASSVARGGADEQFF.

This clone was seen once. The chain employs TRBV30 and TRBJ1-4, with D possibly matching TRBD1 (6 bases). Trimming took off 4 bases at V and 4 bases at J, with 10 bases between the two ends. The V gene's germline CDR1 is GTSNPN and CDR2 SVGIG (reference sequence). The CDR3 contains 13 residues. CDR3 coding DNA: TGTGCCTGGACGGGCAGGGGTAATGAAAAACTGTTTTTT. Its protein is CAWTGRGNEKLFF.

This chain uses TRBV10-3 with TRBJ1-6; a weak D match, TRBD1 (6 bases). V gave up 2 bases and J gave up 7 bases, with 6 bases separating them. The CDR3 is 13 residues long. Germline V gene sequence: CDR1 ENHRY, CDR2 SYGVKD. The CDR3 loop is CAISEGGNSPLHF. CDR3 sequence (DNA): TGTGCCATCAGTGAGGGGGGCAATTCACCCCTCCACTTT.

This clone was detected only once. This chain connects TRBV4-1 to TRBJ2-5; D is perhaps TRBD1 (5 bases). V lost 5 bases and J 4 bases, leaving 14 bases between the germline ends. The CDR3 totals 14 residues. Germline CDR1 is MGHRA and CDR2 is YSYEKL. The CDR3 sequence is CASSITGAGETQYF. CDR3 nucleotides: TGCGCCAGCAGCATCACAGGAGCCGGAGAGACCCAGTACTTC.

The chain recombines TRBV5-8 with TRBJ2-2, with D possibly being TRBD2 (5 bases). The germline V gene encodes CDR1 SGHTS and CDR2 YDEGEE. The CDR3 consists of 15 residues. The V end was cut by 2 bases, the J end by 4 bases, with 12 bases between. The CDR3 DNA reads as TGTGCCAGCAGCTTTGTGCTAGCTCCCACCGGGGAGCTGTTTTTT. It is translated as CASSFVLAPTGELFF. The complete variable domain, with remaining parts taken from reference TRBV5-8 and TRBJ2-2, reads EAGVTQSPTHLIKTRGQQATLRCSPISGHTSVYWYQQALGLGLQFLLWYDEGEERNRGNFPPRFSGRQFPNYSSELNVNALELEDSALYLCASSFVLAPTGELFFGEGSRLTVL.

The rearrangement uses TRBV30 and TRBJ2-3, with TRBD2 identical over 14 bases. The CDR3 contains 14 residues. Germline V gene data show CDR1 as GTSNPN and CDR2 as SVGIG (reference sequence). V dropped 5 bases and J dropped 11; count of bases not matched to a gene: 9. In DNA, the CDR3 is TGTGCCTGGCAAGGGACTAGCGGGAGACTGAAGCAGTATTTT. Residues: CAWQGTSGRLKQYF.

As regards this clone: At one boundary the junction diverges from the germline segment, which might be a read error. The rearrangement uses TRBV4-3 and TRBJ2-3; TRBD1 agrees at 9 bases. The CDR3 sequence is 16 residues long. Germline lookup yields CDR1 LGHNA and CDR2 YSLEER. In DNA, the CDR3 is TGCGCCAGCAGTCAAGGGGGGACAGGGTCTTCTGATACGCAGTATTTT. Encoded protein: CASSQGGTGSSDTQYF.

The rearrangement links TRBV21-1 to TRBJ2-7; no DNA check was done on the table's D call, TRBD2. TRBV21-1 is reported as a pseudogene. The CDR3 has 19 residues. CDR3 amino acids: CASSKALSGWRLQSYEQYF. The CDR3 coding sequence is TGTGCCAGCAGCAAAGCGCTTTCGGGTTGGCGGCTACAATCCTACGAGCAGTACTTC.

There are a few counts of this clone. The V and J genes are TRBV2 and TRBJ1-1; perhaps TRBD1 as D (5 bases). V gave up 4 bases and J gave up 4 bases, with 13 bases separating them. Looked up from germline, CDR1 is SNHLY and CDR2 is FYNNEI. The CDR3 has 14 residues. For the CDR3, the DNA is TGTGCCAGCAGTGGTGGGGCCTTCGGCACTGAAGCTTTCTTT. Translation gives CASSGGAFGTEAFF. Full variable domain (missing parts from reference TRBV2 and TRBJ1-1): EPEVTQTPSHQVTQMGQEVILRCVPISNHLYFYWYRQILGQKVEFLVSFYNNEISEKSEIFDDQFSVERPDGSNFTLKIRSTKLEDSAMYFCASSGGAFGTEAFFGQGTRLTVV.